The 22 T cell receptor beta chains reported below all come from one sample, sequenced in a study of response to subunit inactivated influenza vaccine. TCRdb re-called the RT-PCR reads with MiXCR, one entry per CDR3 protein. Of roughly 500,000 distinct CDR3 sequences detected, 16% appear once; the ten largest clones hold 3%. This material consisted of CD4+ T cells sorted from PBMCs, taken 23 to 25 months after vaccination. The origin of the receptors is a man aged 50-75 years who received an inactivated influenza vaccine.

This chain connects TRBV2 to TRBJ2-1; D may be TRBD1 (5 bases). The germline gives CDR1 SNHLY, CDR2 FYNNEI. The CDR3 extends over 15 amino acids. Trimming shortened V by 3 bases and J by 3 bases, and 12 bases separated the two germline ends. The CDR3 protein is CASSDDRNYYNEQFF. CDR3 bases: TGTGCCAGCAGTGATGACAGAAACTACTACAATGAGCAGTTCTTC.

This chain connects TRBV4-2 to TRBJ2-2; maybe TRBD2 (6 bases). Trimming cost V 1 base and J 8 bases, with 11 bases left between them. This CDR3 is 14 amino acids long. CDR1 is LGHNA, CDR2 YNFKEQ, per germline. The CDR3, as DNA: TGTGCCAGCAGCCAAGGCTCACGGGAGGGGGAGCTGTTTTTT. Translated: CASSQGSREGELFF.

The rearrangement links TRBV5-1 to TRBJ2-5; 8 nucleotides line up with TRBD1. Germline loops: CDR1 SGHRS, CDR2 YFSETQ. The V segment lost 4 bases and the J segment 6 bases; nucleotides outside the gene matches: 8. The CDR3 extends over 14 amino acids. CDR3 nucleotide sequence: TGCGCCAGCAGCGCGGACAGGGCAGGACAGACCCAGTACTTC. It encodes CASSADRAGQTQYF.

In its sample, this clonotype was seen a few times. V usage is TRBV4-2 and J usage is TRBJ1-3; 9 nucleotides line up with TRBD1. The CDR3 is 16 amino acids. J was trimmed by 1 base and V by 4 bases; bases with no gene match: 5. Germline V gene data show CDR1 as LGHNA and CDR2 as YNFKEQ. CDR3 loop: CASSPRDRVSGNTIYF. In nucleotides, the CDR3 is TGTGCCAGCAGCCCCCGGGACAGGGTTTCTGGAAACACCATATATTTT.

The CDR3 DNA is TGCGCCAGCAGCGTACCGCGGGGGGACTCCACCGGGGAGCTGTTTTTT. This encodes CASSVPRGDSTGELFF. J is TRBJ2-2 and V is TRBV5-1, with TRBD2 matching 8 bases. This CDR3 spans 16 amino acids. The junction had 9 bases not matched to a gene; V was cut back by 4 bases and J by 4 bases. Germline V gene data show CDR1 as SGHRS and CDR2 as YFSETQ.

This sequence joins TRBV11-2 and TRBJ2-2, with 7 bases lining up with TRBD2. This CDR3 has 16 residues. Germline V lookup: CDR1 SGHAT, CDR2 FQNNGV. J gave up 0 bases and V 6 bases, and 7 bases lay outside the gene matches. The CDR3 DNA sequence: TGTGCCAGCAGGCAGGGAGGGAGGGCGAACACCGGGGAGCTGTTTTTT. Protein product: CASRQGGRANTGELFF.

The J gene is TRBJ2-3, the V gene TRBV20-1, with 12 bases identical to TRBD2. The CDR3 length is 15 residues. J gave up 3 bases and V 6 bases, and 7 bases lay outside the gene matches. Germline lookup yields CDR1 DFQATT and CDR2 SNEGSKA (reference sequence). CDR3 loop: CSADRTSGTTDTQYF. The CDR3 DNA follows: TGCAGTGCCGATCGGACTAGCGGGACAACAGATACGCAGTATTTT.

This chain links TRBV6-2 or TRBV6-3 with TRBJ2-7; D unresolved. CDR3 length: 13 residues. V lost 2 bases and J 5 bases, leaving 10 bases between the germline ends. In germline, CDR1 is MNHEY, CDR2 SVGEGT. The CDR3 region is CASSYRVGNEQYF. Written as DNA, the CDR3 is TGTGCCAGCAGTTACAGGGTAGGGAACGAGCAGTACTTC.

This clonotype was observed a few times. The chain is built from TRBV5-5 and TRBJ1-2, with TRBD1 as a possible D gene (6 bases). Trimming removed 0 bases from V and 8 bases from J, with 11 bases in between. The germline CDR1 and CDR2 sequences are SGHKS and YYEKEE (reference sequence). This CDR3 has 13 residues. This CDR3 is CASSLAQGEGYTF. DNA of the CDR3: TGTGCCAGCAGCTTGGCACAGGGAGAGGGCTACACCTTC.

This clonotype was detected only a few times. The chain is built from TRBV9 and TRBJ2-7, with TRBD2 matching 8 bases. The CDR3 is 15 amino acids. Trimming took 3 bases from V and 3 from J; bases not matched to a gene: 8. Germline CDR1 SGDLS, CDR2 YYNGEE. In nucleotides, the CDR3 is TGTGCCAGCAGCGAGACCCCTACTAGCGGCTACGAGCAGTACTTC. Amino acids: CASSETPTSGYEQYF. Using reference TRBV9 and TRBJ2-7 for the parts outside the CDR3, the full variable domain is DSGVTQTPKHLITATGQRVTLRCSPRSGDLSVYWYQQSLDQGLQFLIQYYNGEERAKGNILERFSAQQFPDLHSELNLSSLELGDSALYFCASSETPTSGYEQYFGPGTRLTVT.

The rearrangement joins TRBV6-1 to TRBJ1-3; D is perhaps TRBD1 (6 bases). The CDR3 is made up of 16 amino acids. The ends were cut back, 5 bases at V and 5 bases at J, with 19 bases in the middle. The germline gives CDR1 MNHNS, CDR2 SASEGT. As DNA, the CDR3 is TGTGCCAGCAGTAGAGAACAGGGTTACGGAAGAAACACCATATATTTT. Protein: CASSREQGYGRNTIYF.

This clonotype was seen at least ten times. V usage is TRBV4-2 and J usage is TRBJ2-7, with a tentative D call TRBD2 (5 bases). Germline loops: CDR1 LGHNA, CDR2 YNFKEQ. V was cut by 3 bases and J by 0 bases, with 18 bases left in between. This CDR3 contains 17 residues. This chain's CDR3 is CASSHGIAGPISYEQYF. The CDR3 DNA reads as TGTGCCAGCAGCCATGGGATCGCGGGCCCGATCTCCTACGAGCAGTACTTC.

This clonotype was counted once. The chain joins TRBV28 to TRBJ1-2; maybe TRBD1 (6 bases). V lost 4 bases and J 7 bases, leaving 13 bases between the germline ends. Looked up from germline, CDR1 is MDHEN and CDR2 is SYDVKM. The CDR3 covers 13 residues. In DNA, the CDR3 is TGTGCCAGCAGTTCCGCAGGGGTGAGTGGCTACACCTTC. Its translation: CASSSAGVSGYTF.

The V and J genes are TRBV18 and TRBJ2-3; TRBD1 aligns across 9 bases. V trimming: 1 base; J trimming: 4 bases; junction bases outside the gene matches: 6. Germline V gene sequence: CDR1 KGHSH, CDR2 LQKENI. This CDR3 has 16 residues. The CDR3 loop reads CASSPRNTGGADTQYF. DNA for the CDR3: TGTGCCAGCTCACCACGTAACACAGGGGGCGCAGATACGCAGTATTTT.

This clonotype was recorded a few times. This chain links TRBV20-1 with TRBJ2-5, with D uncertain. This CDR3 spans 13 amino acids. The ends were cut back, 0 bases at V and 6 bases at J, with 11 bases in the middle. CDR1 and CDR2 from the germline V gene are DFQATT and SNEGSKA (reference sequence). The DNA for the CDR3 is TGCAGTGCTAGAGAGACTGGTGAGAAGACCCAGTACTTC. It translates to CSARETGEKTQYF.

This clonotype was found a few times. This chain uses TRBV5-4 with TRBJ2-2, with D possibly being TRBD2 (6 bases). V lost 0 bases, J lost 4 bases, and 10 bases lay in between. The CDR3 spans 15 residues. Germline V CDR1 and CDR2: SGHNT, YYREEE (reference sequence). Written as DNA, the CDR3 is TGTGCCAGCAGCTTGGTTGGGGGGTCCACCGGGGAGCTGTTTTTT. Amino acid sequence: CASSLVGGSTGELFF. Together with reference TRBV5-4 and TRBJ2-2, the CDR3 gives the full variable domain: ETGVTQSPTHLIKTRGQQVTLRCSSQSGHNTVSWYQQALGQGPQFIFQYYREEENGRGNFPPRFSGLQFPNYSSELNVNALELDDSALYLCASSLVGGSTGELFFGEGSRLTVL.

This clonotype was seen at least ten times. The J gene is TRBJ2-1, the V gene TRBV25-1; 7 positions agree with TRBD2. Germline CDR1 reads MGHDK; CDR2 reads SYGVNS. The CDR3 consists of 16 residues. V gave up 5 bases and J gave up 3 bases; unmatched junction bases: 10. The CDR3 loop reads CASSSTLRDYYNEQFF. CDR3 bases: TGTGCCAGCAGTTCCACCCTTCGGGACTACTACAATGAGCAGTTCTTC. Full variable domain (rest looked up from reference TRBV25-1 and TRBJ2-1): EADIYQTPRYLVIGTGKKITLECSQTMGHDKMYWYQQDPGMELHLIHYSYGVNSTEKGDLSSESTVSRIRTEHFPLTLESARPSHTSQYLCASSSTLRDYYNEQFFGPGTRLTVL.

As DNA, the CDR3 is TGTGCCAGCAGCGGAATAACTAGTTGGTCAGCCAAAAACATTCAGTACTTC. Encoded protein: CASSGITSWSAKNIQYF. The chain links TRBV12-3 or TRBV12-4 to TRBJ2-4; a possible D gene is TRBD2 (5 bases). Trimming pared 6 bases from V and 0 bases from J, leaving 18 bases between. The CDR3 spans 17 residues.

The table lists this clonotype with a few counts. The V and J genes are TRBV24-1 and TRBJ2-1; the match to TRBD2 covers 11 bases. The CDR3 has 16 amino acids. From germline, CDR1 is KGHDR and CDR2 SFDVKD. Trimming took 4 bases from V and 7 from J; bases not matched to a gene: 8. In DNA form, the CDR3 reads TGTGCCACCAGTGACCAGACTAGCGGGAAGGTAAATGAGCAGTTCTTC. Protein sequence: CATSDQTSGKVNEQFF.

The table lists this clonotype with a few counts. This chain links TRBV12-3 or TRBV12-4 with TRBJ1-2; no clear D gene. There are 14 residues in the CDR3. Trimming took 5 bases from V and 4 from J, leaving 14 bases between them. CDR3 sequence reads: CASSPGPTLYGYTF. In nucleotides, the CDR3 is TGTGCCAGCAGTCCTGGGCCTACCCTCTATGGCTACACCTTC.

This clonotype was picked up a small number of times. The chain's CDR3 is CASSYDPRGGSPLHF. The CDR3 DNA follows: TGTGCCAGCAGTTACGATCCCAGGGGTGGGTCACCCCTCCACTTT. This chain connects TRBV6-5 to TRBJ1-6; the D gene is possibly TRBD1 (6 bases). Germline CDR1 is MNHEY and CDR2 is SVGAGI. CDR3 length: 15 amino acids. V was clipped by 2 bases and J by 10 bases, with 15 bases between them.

This chain uses TRBV7-8 with TRBJ1-1, with TRBD1 matching 10 bases. In germline, CDR1 is SGHVS, CDR2 FQNEAQ. The CDR3 is made up of 13 amino acids. V lost 2 bases and J lost 8; bases outside the gene matches: 2. This CDR3 reads CASSLRQGAEAFF. CDR3 in DNA: TGTGCCAGCAGCTTAAGACAGGGGGCAGAAGCTTTCTTT.